Shown below are 27 T cell receptor beta chains from a single sample sequenced in a study of blood T cell repertoires in COVID-19. Assay: immunoSEQ multiplex PCR; the TCRdb copy retains only in-frame clones and omits some. Among about 83,000 clones listed, 86% were seen once. Source material: peripheral blood. These receptor sequences come from a woman of 80 years or more in a cohort sampled during active or convalescent COVID-19.

In nucleotides, the CDR3 is TGCGCCAGCAGCTCCTGGACTAGCGCAGATACGCAGTATTTT. This translates into CASSSWTSADTQYF. The V and J genes are TRBV5-1 and TRBJ2-3, with 9 positions matching TRBD2. Per the germline V gene, CDR1 is SGHRS and CDR2 is YFSETQ. With 3 bases clipped from V and 4 bases from J, the junction kept 3 bases outside the gene matches. CDR3 length equals 14 residues.

The rearrangement joins TRBV6-5 to TRBJ2-2, with TRBD2 matching 7 bases. Germline loops: CDR1 MNHEY, CDR2 SVGAGI. The junction had 8 bases not matched to a gene; V was cut back by 0 bases and J by 7 bases. This CDR3 has 16 residues. This CDR3 reads CASSYSGDYLGGELFF. The DNA of the CDR3 is TGTGCCAGCAGTTACTCGGGGGACTATTTAGGCGGGGAGCTGTTTTTT.

The rearrangement joins TRBV5-1 to TRBJ1-2; 7 bases fit TRBD1. Germline V gene sequence: CDR1 SGHRS, CDR2 YFSETQ. The J segment lost 0 bases and the V segment lost 0 bases, leaving 2 bases of the junction unmatched. This CDR3 comprises 15 residues. The CDR3 nucleotides are TGCGCCAGCAGCTTGGGACAGGGATCTAACTATGGCTACACCTTC. It translates to CASSLGQGSNYGYTF. The full variable domain, with the rest looked up from reference TRBV5-1 and TRBJ1-2, is KAGVTQTPRYLIKTRGQQVTLSCSPISGHRSVSWYQQTPGQGLQFLFEYFSETQRNKGNFPGRFSGRQFSNSRSEMNVSTLELGDSALYLCASSLGQGSNYGYTFGSGTRLTVV.

Remarks on this clone: One junction end does not reproduce the germline sequence, and a read error may be involved. CDR3 DNA: TGTGCCAGCAGCCCTTCGCGGGCCCCTGAGGCGAAGTTC. This translates into CASSPSRAPEAKF. The chain is built from TRBV11-3 and TRBJ1-2; D is uncertain. There are 13 residues in the CDR3. Germline CDR1 SGHNT, CDR2 YENEEA. Variable domain in full (rest from reference TRBV11-3 and TRBJ1-2): EAGVVQSPRYKIIEKKQPVAFWCNPISGHNTLYWYLQNLGQGPELLIRYENEEAVDDSQLPKDRFSAERLKGVDSTLKIQPAELGDSAVYLCASSPSRAPEAKFGSGTRLTVV.

This clone was picked up one time. The V gene is TRBV7-9, the J gene TRBJ2-6; possibly TRBD2 for D (6 bases). This CDR3 spans 18 amino acids. Trimming took off 0 bases at V and 3 bases at J, with 15 bases between the two ends. Germline CDR1 is SEHNR and CDR2 is FQNEAQ (reference sequence). The CDR3 bases are TGTGCCAGCAGCTTAGCGGGAGGAGGAGTGAGTGGGGCCAACGTCCTGACTTTC. This codes for CASSLAGGGVSGANVLTF.

The chain combines TRBV27 with TRBJ1-1; D is perhaps TRBD1 (6 bases). Germline values: CDR1 MNHEY, CDR2 SMNVEV (reference sequence). V shed 0 bases and J shed 1 base, with 12 bases lying between them. The CDR3 loop spans 16 amino acids. This CDR3 reads CASSLSYGRGNTEAFF. As DNA, the CDR3 is TGTGCCAGCAGTTTATCGTATGGCAGGGGGAACACTGAAGCTTTCTTT.

This chain uses TRBV27 with TRBJ1-6; D unclear. This CDR3 has 13 amino acids. Trimming cost V 4 bases and J 7 bases, with 8 bases left between them. CDR1 and CDR2 from the germline V gene are MNHEY and SMNVEV (reference sequence). The CDR3 DNA is TGTGCCAGCAGTTCAGAAAGAAATTCACCCCTCCACTTT. Its translation is CASSSERNSPLHF.

The chain has TRBV28 and TRBJ2-5; 9 nucleotides match TRBD1. V shed 8 bases, J shed 3 bases, and the junction held 13 bases outside the gene matches. The germline V gene encodes CDR1 MDHEN and CDR2 SYDVKM. This CDR3 comprises 16 residues. The CDR3 DNA reads TGTGCCAGCGGACAGCAACAGGGGGCGAGAAAAGAGACCCAGTACTTC. Amino acid sequence: CASGQQQGARKETQYF.

This clone was recorded once. The genes are TRBV3-1 (or the pseudogene TRBV3-2) and TRBJ1-3; TRBD1 is a possible D gene (5 bases). The germline V gene encodes CDR1 LGHDT and CDR2 YNNKEL (reference sequence). The CDR3 loop spans 15 amino acids. The ends were cut back, 3 bases at V and 3 bases at J, with 12 bases in the middle. The CDR3 region is CASSHRGAGGNTIYF. CDR3 nucleotide sequence: TGTGCCAGCAGCCATAGGGGCGCTGGTGGAAACACCATATATTTT.

The V call is TRBV9, the J call TRBJ2-1; TRBD2 aligns across 10 bases. This CDR3 has 19 amino acids. V gave up 0 bases and J gave up 0 bases; unmatched junction bases: 9. Germline-derived CDR1 and CDR2 are SGDLS and YYNGEE. CDR3 loop: CASSVGMGAGGVSYNEQFF. DNA for the CDR3: TGTGCCAGCAGCGTAGGAATGGGAGCGGGAGGGGTCTCCTACAATGAGCAGTTCTTC.

This sequence joins TRBV5-5 and TRBJ2-5; 11 bases are a match to TRBD2. Looked up from germline, CDR1 is SGHKS and CDR2 is YYEKEE (reference sequence). This CDR3 has 16 residues. With 0 bases clipped from V and 1 base from J, the junction kept 2 bases outside the gene matches. CDR3 sequence: CASSLGLAGLQETQYF. CDR3 nucleotide sequence: TGTGCCAGCAGCTTGGGACTAGCGGGGCTCCAAGAGACCCAGTACTTC.

The rearrangement links TRBV15 to TRBJ1-2; no definite D call. CDR1 is LNHNV, CDR2 YYDKDF, per germline (reference sequence). The CDR3 consists of 12 residues. V was clipped by 4 bases and J by 8 bases, with 11 bases between them. CDR3 in DNA: TGTGCCACCAGCACGGTTTTCGGGGGCTACACCTTC. Translated: CATSTVFGGYTF.

In this sample, this clone turned up once. The chain employs TRBV5-6 and TRBJ2-3; D is uncertain. Looked up from germline, CDR1 is SGHDT and CDR2 is YYEEEE. V was cut by 4 bases and J by 3 bases, with 9 bases left in between. The CDR3 is 13 residues long. CDR3 amino acids: CASSAASTDTQYF. The CDR3 DNA reads TGTGCCAGCAGCGCGGCTTCGACAGATACGCAGTATTTT.

The chain is built from TRBV6-1 and TRBJ2-1; TRBD2 agrees at 12 bases. V lost 4 bases and J lost 8; bases outside the gene matches: 9. This CDR3 is built from 16 residues. Germline V gene sequence: CDR1 MNHNS, CDR2 SASEGT. CDR3: CASSGTVGLAGHEQFF. CDR3 nucleotides: TGTGCCAGCAGTGGGACGGTAGGACTAGCGGGACATGAGCAGTTCTTC.

The chain has TRBV15 and TRBJ2-7, with D perhaps matching TRBD2 (6 bases). V was shortened by 0 bases and J by 0 bases, with 18 bases between the two germline ends. CDR1 is LNHNV, CDR2 YYDKDF, per germline (reference sequence). CDR3 length equals 18 residues. The CDR3 DNA follows: TGTGCCACCAGCAGAGATCAAGGTTCGGGGAGGAGCTCCTACGAGCAGTACGTC. Protein: CATSRDQGSGRSSYEQYV.

The CDR3 DNA sequence: TGTGCCAGCAGGCATAGAAATACAGATACGCAGTATTTT. Amino acid sequence: CASRHRNTDTQYF. The V call is TRBV6-6, the J call TRBJ2-3; no reliable D call. CDR3 length equals 13 residues. V was shortened by 6 bases and J by 3 bases, with 10 bases between the two germline ends. Germline V CDR1 and CDR2: MNHNY, SVGAGI (reference sequence).

This sequence joins TRBV6-5 and TRBJ1-3, with 7 bases matching TRBD1. This CDR3 contains 14 residues. Per the germline V gene, CDR1 is MNHEY and CDR2 is SVGAGI. V shed 11 bases and J 2 bases; nucleotides not matched to a gene: 9. In nucleotides, the CDR3 is TGTGCCTCTCTTACAGGGGAGGCTGGAAACACCATATATTTT. Encoded protein: CASLTGEAGNTIYF.

V gene TRBV7-8 combines with J gene TRBJ2-1; possible D gene TRBD2, 6 bases. The CDR3 consists of 15 residues. The germline gives CDR1 SGHVS, CDR2 FQNEAQ. With 1 base removed from V and 3 bases from J, the gap between germline ends came to 10 bases. The DNA for the CDR3 is TGTGCCAGCAGCTTAGTCTTGACTAGCTACAATGAGCAGTTCTTC. Its translation is CASSLVLTSYNEQFF.

The CDR3 loop reads CASGGLRYEQYF. CDR3 bases: TGTGCCAGCGGGGGGTTGCGGTACGAGCAGTACTTC. The chain carries TRBV12-3 or TRBV12-4 and TRBJ2-7, with TRBD2 as a possible D gene (6 bases). CDR3 length: 12 residues. Deletions cut 8 bases from V and 4 bases from J, with 12 bases between.

The chain employs TRBV6-7 and TRBJ2-7; no firm D call. TRBV6-7 belongs to the ORF category, with a function that is uncertain. The CDR3 spans 14 residues. V was cut by 2 bases and J by 3 bases, with 11 bases left in between. This CDR3 reads CASSYPTFDYEQYV. CDR3 DNA sequence: TGTGCCAGCAGTTACCCTACTTTTGACTACGAGCAGTACGTC.

This rearrangement joins TRBV28 to TRBJ1-2; 8 bases are shared with TRBD1. Germline loops: CDR1 MDHEN, CDR2 SYDVKM. The CDR3 has 14 residues. The junction had 8 bases not matched to a gene; V was cut back by 6 bases and J by 5 bases. CDR3 nucleotides: TGTGCCAGCAGGACACGACAGGGGTTATATGGCTACACCTTC. This encodes CASRTRQGLYGYTF.

The rearrangement joins TRBV5-1 to TRBJ2-6; D uncertain. This CDR3 is built from 15 residues. Germline values: CDR1 SGHRS, CDR2 YFSETQ. Trimming removed 2 bases from V and 2 bases from J, with 8 bases in between. Here the CDR3 DNA reads TGCGCCAGCAGCTTATATAGTCCTGGGGCCAACGTCCTGACTTTC. Protein product: CASSLYSPGANVLTF.

V and J are TRBV14 and TRBJ2-7; 7 bases are shared with TRBD1. The CDR3 contains 15 residues. Germline V gene lookup returns CDR1 SGHDN and CDR2 FVKESK. V trimming: 2 bases; J trimming: 6 bases; junction bases outside the gene matches: 10. Here the CDR3 DNA reads TGTGCCAGCAGCCAAAGGGGGCTAGGAGGTTGCGAGCAGTACGTC. This codes for CASSQRGLGGCEQYV.

This sequence joins TRBV4-2 and TRBJ1-2; the D is unclear. CDR3 length equals 13 residues. V gave up 3 bases and J gave up 3 bases, with 8 bases separating them. From germline, CDR1 is LGHNA and CDR2 YNFKEQ. CDR3 protein: CASSQAQDYGYTF. Written as DNA, the CDR3 is TGTGCCAGCAGCCAGGCTCAAGACTATGGCTACACCTTC.

This clone occurred once. The CDR3 is CATSDYIRDRGPSGSGGQFF. The CDR3 bases are TGTGCCACCAGTGATTACATCCGGGACAGGGGGCCTAGCGGGAGTGGCGGGCAGTTCTTC. V usage is TRBV24-1 and J usage is TRBJ2-1; 12 nucleotides match TRBD1. Losses at the gene ends were 2 bases for V and 12 bases for J; bases not matched to a gene: 22. Germline values: CDR1 KGHDR, CDR2 SFDVKD. The CDR3 has 20 amino acids.

The V call is TRBV4-1, the J call TRBJ2-7; D is undetermined. V was pared by 3 bases and J by 3 bases, with 12 bases between. Germline lookup yields CDR1 MGHRA and CDR2 YSYEKL. The CDR3 has 14 residues. DNA of the CDR3: TGCGCCAGCAGCCAGAGATTACCAGGCTACGAGCAGTACTTC. This codes for CASSQRLPGYEQYF.

The chain links TRBV5-1 to TRBJ1-2; possible D gene TRBD1, 6 bases. The CDR3 contains 14 residues. Trimming took off 0 bases at V and 3 bases at J, with 9 bases between the two ends. The V gene's germline CDR1 is SGHRS and CDR2 YFSETQ. The CDR3 reads CASSLAGGDYGYTF. The CDR3 coding sequence is TGCGCCAGCAGCTTGGCTGGGGGCGACTATGGCTACACCTTC. The entire variable domain, with the rest obtained from reference TRBV5-1 and TRBJ1-2, is as follows: KAGVTQTPRYLIKTRGQQVTLSCSPISGHRSVSWYQQTPGQGLQFLFEYFSETQRNKGNFPGRFSGRQFSNSRSEMNVSTLELGDSALYLCASSLAGGDYGYTFGSGTRLTVV.